This TCR beta chain is drawn from a study of T cell repertoires in cytomegalovirus infection. Study context: Public TCR beta signatures indicated both CMV infection and matching HLA type.

The CDR3 loop spans 15 amino acids. Per germline, CDR1 SNHLY and CDR2 FYNNEI. V dropped 6 bases and J dropped 8; count of bases not matched to a gene: 12. MiXCR, run by TCRdb on the reads, gives a single entry per CDR3 protein. The sample contains some 350,000 distinct CDR3 sequences, 15% to 20% of which appear only once. There are a few counts of this clonotype. The target antigen is unknown. Regarding the study as a whole: HLA-C-restricted CMV clonotypes gave the most frequent clonotype in two of eight donors. The study identified carriers of CMV plus the relevant HLA from cumulative public TCR beta family frequency.

This chain joins TRBV2 and TRBJ1-4; 7 nucleotides align to TRBD1. The receptor comes from a human donor in good health (CMV status not recorded). Some clones in this sample may be carry-over from other donors' samples. Sequences were obtained from PBMCs. Here the CDR3 reads CASRSQGGGGEKLFF. The CDR3, as DNA: TGTGCCAGCAGATCCCAGGGGGGCGGAGGAGAAAAACTGTTTTTT.